The 15 T cell receptor beta chains listed next were all sequenced from one sample in a study of human T cells and chemical hapten exposure. Time point of the sample: pre-sensitization, week 0. As to treatment: therapeutic diphenylcyclopropenone sensitization with weekly scalp DPC. TCRdb used MiXCR to reprocess the RACE reads, holding one entry per CDR3 protein. Here the sample spans 85,000 to 90,000 distinct CDR3 sequences, around 9.5% being singletons. The input for sequencing was whole blood, taken in connection with sensitization to the hapten diphenylcyclopropenone (DPC). All receptors derive from a woman in her thirties or forties with alopecia areata. Some clones in this sample may be carry-over from other donors' samples.

In this sample, this clonotype turned up many times. The V and J genes are TRBV11-2 and TRBJ2-3; 9 bases are a match to TRBD1. Per germline, CDR1 SGHAT and CDR2 FQNNGV. Trimming removed 5 bases from V and 5 bases from J; junction bases left unmatched: 5. The CDR3 is 14 residues long. The CDR3 region has the DNA TGTGCCAGCAGCCCTTCGACAGGGGGAGATACGCAGTATTTT. This codes for CASSPSTGGDTQYF.

This clonotype was seen more than once but under ten times. V usage is TRBV12-3 or TRBV12-4 and J usage is TRBJ2-3; 9 bases align to TRBD2. V lost 3 bases and J lost 4; bases outside the gene matches: 5. This CDR3 contains 15 residues. CDR3 loop: CASSFLAGSADTQYF. The CDR3 DNA reads TGTGCCAGCAGTTTCCTAGCGGGGAGCGCAGATACGCAGTATTTT.

As concerns this clonotype: With a much larger clone just one base away, this may be a read error. V usage is TRBV7-2 and J usage is TRBJ2-1; D is possibly TRBD1 (5 bases). CDR1 is SGHTA, CDR2 FQGNSA, per germline. CDR3 length equals 12 residues. Trimming took 8 bases from V and 8 from J, leaving 13 bases between them. The CDR3 sequence is CASGPNRYEQFF. The CDR3 region has the DNA TGTGCCAGCGGCCCCAACAGGTATGAGCAGTTCTTC.

This clonotype was counted a few times. V gene TRBV6-5 combines with J gene TRBJ2-7; 9 bases match TRBD1. There are 16 residues in the CDR3. In germline, CDR1 is MNHEY, CDR2 SVGAGI. V shed 0 bases, J shed 2 bases, and the junction held 5 bases outside the gene matches. Here the CDR3 DNA reads TGTGCCAGCAGTTACTCGATCCGACAGGGGGCCTACGAGCAGTACTTC. Protein sequence: CASSYSIRQGAYEQYF.

V gene TRBV7-9 combines with J gene TRBJ2-5; no firm D call. The germline V and J ends were trimmed by 2 bases and 3 bases, with 7 bases remaining between them. Germline loops: CDR1 SEHNR, CDR2 FQNEAQ (reference sequence). This CDR3 is 13 amino acids long. The CDR3 region has the DNA TGTGCCAGCAGCTTATCAGTTGAAGAGACCCAGTACTTC. This translates into CASSLSVEETQYF.

This clonotype was recorded many times. This chain uses TRBV7-6 with TRBJ2-1; D might be TRBD1 (8 bases). The CDR3 has 17 residues. From germline, CDR1 is SGHVS and CDR2 FNYEAQ. Trimming pared 5 bases from V and 4 bases from J, leaving 21 bases between. CDR3 sequence (DNA): TGTGCCAGCAGCCGACCTAACAGGGGGGGGTCTTACAATGAGCAGTTCTTC. This gives the protein CASSRPNRGGSYNEQFF. Filled out from reference TRBV7-6 and TRBJ2-1, the complete variable domain reads GAGVSQSPRYKVTKRGQDVALRCDPISGHVSLYWYRQALGQGPEFLTYFNYEAQQDKSGLPNDRFSAERPEGSISTLTIQRTEQRDSAMYRCASSRPNRGGSYNEQFFGPGTRLTVL.

This clonotype has only a few counts. This chain links TRBV12-2 with TRBJ1-5; the listed D gene, TRBD1, was not tested against the DNA. TRBV12-2 is marked as a pseudogene. The CDR3 is 16 residues long. The CDR3 sequence: CASRLPTGWGNQPQHF. The CDR3, as DNA: TGTGCAAGTCGCCTGCCGACAGGGTGGGGCAATCAGCCCCAGCATTTT.

This clonotype showed up many times. The chain uses TRBV5-1 and TRBJ2-3; 9 positions match TRBD2. The CDR3 consists of 15 residues. The V gene end was trimmed by 6 bases and the J gene end by 0 bases; junction bases not matched to a gene: 5. CDR1 is SGHRS and CDR2 is YFSETQ in the germline V gene. CDR3 loop: CASTLAGGSTDTQYF. CDR3 bases: TGCGCCAGCACCCTCGCGGGGGGGAGCACAGATACGCAGTATTTT. The entire variable domain, with the rest obtained from reference TRBV5-1 and TRBJ2-3, is as follows: KAGVTQTPRYLIKTRGQQVTLSCSPISGHRSVSWYQQTPGQGLQFLFEYFSETQRNKGNFPGRFSGRQFSNSRSEMNVSTLELGDSALYLCASTLAGGSTDTQYFGPGTRLTVL.

This clonotype came up many times. CDR3 nucleotides: TGTGCCAGCAGCCTCCGAGGCGGGGGTTCACCCCTCCACTTT. It is translated as CASSLRGGGSPLHF. The V gene is TRBV7-9, the J gene TRBJ1-6, with D possibly TRBD1 on 5 matching bases. V lost 5 bases and J lost 9, with 14 bases in between. This CDR3 region has 14 residues. Germline V CDR1 and CDR2: SEHNR, FQNEAQ (reference sequence).

Only a few counts were recorded for this clonotype. The V call is TRBV21-1, the J call TRBJ2-1; no DNA check was done on the table's D call, TRBD1. TRBV21-1 is deemed a pseudogene. CDR3 size: 13 residues. DNA for the CDR3: TGTGCCAGCAGCAAAGAGGAAGGGGATGAGCAGTTCTTC. Its translation: CASSKEEGDEQFF.

Many counts were recorded for this clonotype. The gene calls are TRBV5-1 and TRBJ2-5; D is perhaps TRBD1 or TRBD2 (6 bases each). The CDR3 is 14 residues long. Between the trimmed V and J ends, which lost 0 bases and 5 bases, there was a span of 11 bases. CDR1 and CDR2 (germline): SGHRS, YFSETQ. The CDR3 DNA reads as TGCGCCAGCAGCTTGGTTCCGGGGGCCGAGACCCAGTACTTC. Protein sequence: CASSLVPGAETQYF.

The table lists this clonotype with many counts. Here the CDR3 reads CASSLDRGYEQFF. The CDR3 DNA reads TGTGCCAGCAGCTTGGACAGGGGTTATGAGCAGTTCTTC. The rearrangement links TRBV5-4 to TRBJ2-1, with 7 bases lining up with TRBD1. Unmatched junction bases numbered 2, after V lost 0 bases and J lost 8 bases. The germline CDR1 and CDR2 sequences are SGHNT and YYREEE (reference sequence). This CDR3 spans 13 amino acids.

The rearrangement uses TRBV7-6 and TRBJ2-1, with D possibly called TRBD1 or TRBD2 (5 bases each). Trimming took 3 bases from V and 8 from J, leaving 17 bases between them. Germline CDR1 and CDR2: SGHVS and FNYEAQ. The CDR3 is 15 amino acids. CDR3 nucleotide sequence: TGTGCCAGCAGCTTGGGGGTATGGGGTCACGATGAGCAGTTCTTC. It is translated as CASSLGVWGHDEQFF.

This chain connects TRBV12-3 or TRBV12-4 to TRBJ1-2; TRBD1 might be the D (5 bases). CDR3 length: 14 amino acids. Trimming took 6 bases from V and 2 from J, leaving 13 bases between them. This chain's CDR3 is CASSPFGGNYGYTF. The CDR3 bases are TGTGCCAGCAGCCCCTTTGGGGGGAACTATGGCTACACCTTC.

This clonotype appeared a few times. This chain joins TRBV21-1 and TRBJ2-4; TRBD2 is taken as the D call from the table, unchecked against the DNA. TRBV21-1 is recorded as a pseudogene. The CDR3 is made up of 15 amino acids. The CDR3: CASSVRGGAKNIQYF. The CDR3 bases are TGTGCCAGCAGCGTAAGGGGAGGTGCCAAAAACATTCAGTACTTC.